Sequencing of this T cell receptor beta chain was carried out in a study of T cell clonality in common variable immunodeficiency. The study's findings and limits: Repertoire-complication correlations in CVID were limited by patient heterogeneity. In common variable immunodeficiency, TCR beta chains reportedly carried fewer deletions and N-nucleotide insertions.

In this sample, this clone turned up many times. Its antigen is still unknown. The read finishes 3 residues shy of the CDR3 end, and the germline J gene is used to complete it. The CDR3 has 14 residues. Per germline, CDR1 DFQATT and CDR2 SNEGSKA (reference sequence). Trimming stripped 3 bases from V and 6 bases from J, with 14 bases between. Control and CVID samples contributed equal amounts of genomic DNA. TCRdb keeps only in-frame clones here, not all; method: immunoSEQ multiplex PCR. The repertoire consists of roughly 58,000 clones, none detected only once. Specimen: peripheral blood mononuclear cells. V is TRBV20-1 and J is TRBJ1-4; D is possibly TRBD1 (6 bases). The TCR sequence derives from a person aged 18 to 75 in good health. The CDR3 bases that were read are TGCAGTGCTAGGATGTGGGGGGGCTATGAAAAA. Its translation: CSARMWGGYEK. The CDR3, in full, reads CSARMWGGYEKLFF.